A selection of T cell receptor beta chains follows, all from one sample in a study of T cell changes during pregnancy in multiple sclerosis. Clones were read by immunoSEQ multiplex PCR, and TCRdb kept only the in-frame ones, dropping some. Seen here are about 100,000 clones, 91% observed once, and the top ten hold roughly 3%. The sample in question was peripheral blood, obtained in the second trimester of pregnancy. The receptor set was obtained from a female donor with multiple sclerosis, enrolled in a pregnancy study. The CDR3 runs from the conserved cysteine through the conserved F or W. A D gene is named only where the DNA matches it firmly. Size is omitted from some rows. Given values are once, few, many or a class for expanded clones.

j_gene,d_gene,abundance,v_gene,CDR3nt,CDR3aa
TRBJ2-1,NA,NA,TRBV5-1,TGCGCCAGCAGTTACGCTGATTTAACAGTTGAGCAGTTCTTC,CASSYADLTVEQFF
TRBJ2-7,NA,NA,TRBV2,TGTGCCAGCAAGGACACTCTCTCCGACGAGCAGTACTTC,CASKDTLSDEQYF
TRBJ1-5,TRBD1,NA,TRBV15,TGTGCCACCAGCCTCAAGAAGACAGGGAGATTCAATCAGCCCCAGCATTTT,CATSLKKTGRFNQPQHF
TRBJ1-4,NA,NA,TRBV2,TGTGCCAGCAGTGAACGTCAGGGCCACCCTGAAGGAAAACTGTTTTTT,CASSERQGHPEGKLFF
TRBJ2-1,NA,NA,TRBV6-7,TGTGCCAGCAGTTACCCCACGATTTGCGCCAAGTTGAATGAGCAGTTCTTC,CASSYPTICAKLNEQFF
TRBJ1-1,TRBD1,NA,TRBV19,TGTGCCAGTAGTGTGACAGGGGTGAACACTGAAGCTTTCTTT,CASSVTGVNTEAFF
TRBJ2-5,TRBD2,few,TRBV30,TGTGCCTGGAGCCTGGAGTGGTCTAGCGGGAGGGCCTATTCACAAGAGACCCAGTACTTC,CAWSLEWSSGRAYSQETQYF
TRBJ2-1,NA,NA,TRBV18,TGTGCCAGCGCAGAGGGTAATGAGCAGTTCTTC,CASAEGNEQFF
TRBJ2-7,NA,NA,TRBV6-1,TGTGCCAGCAGTGGAGGGGGTTACGAGCAGTACTTC,CASSGGGYEQYF
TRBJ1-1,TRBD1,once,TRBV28,TGTGCCAGCAGTCTCGTACAGGGGCTGAACACTGAAGCTTTCTTT,CASSLVQGLNTEAFF
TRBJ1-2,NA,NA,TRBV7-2,TGTGCCAGCAGCCTCTGGGGAGGCTATACCTTC,CASSLWGGYTF
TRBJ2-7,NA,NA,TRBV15,TGTGACACCAGCAGAAACCGCCGGGACTTCCAACCCTACGAGCAGTACTTC,CDTSRNRRDFQPYEQYF
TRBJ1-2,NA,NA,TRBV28,TGTGCCAGCAGTTCCGGGGGGGGCGTGGTCAGCGGCTACACCTTC,CASSSGGGVVSGYTF
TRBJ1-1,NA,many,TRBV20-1,TGCAGTGCTGTGGGCCACACTGAAGCTTTCTTT,CSAVGHTEAFF
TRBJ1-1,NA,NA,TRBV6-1,TGTGCCAGCAGTGACTACAGGAGTTGGGGTAGGATGAACACTGAAGCTTTCTTT,CASSDYRSWGRMNTEAFF
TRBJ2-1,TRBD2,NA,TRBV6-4,TGTGCCAGCAGTAGGACTAGCACTACTACTTACAATGAGCAGTTCTTC,CASSRTSTTTYNEQFF
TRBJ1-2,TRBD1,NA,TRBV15,TGTGCCACCAGCCCTTCCGGGACAGAGAACTATGGCTACACCTTC,CATSPSGTENYGYTF
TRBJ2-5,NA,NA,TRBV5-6,TGTGCCAGCAGCTTGGCGGAGACCCAGTACTTC,CASSLAETQYF
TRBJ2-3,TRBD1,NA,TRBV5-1,TGCGCCAGCAGCTTCCCGGGACAGCCAAGAACAGGGTATATCACAGATACGCAGTATTTT,CASSFPGQPRTGYITDTQYF
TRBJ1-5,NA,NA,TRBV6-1,TGTGCCAGCTCCGTGGGTGGAGGCAATCAGCCCCAGCATTTT,CASSVGGGNQPQHF
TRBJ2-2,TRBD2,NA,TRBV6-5,TGTGCCAGCAGTTACAGCACTAGCGGTACCGGGGAGCTGTTTTTT,CASSYSTSGTGELFF
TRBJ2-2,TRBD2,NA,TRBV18,TGTGCCAGCTCTCCAGGACTAGCGGGAGCCGGGGAGCTGTTTTTT,CASSPGLAGAGELFF
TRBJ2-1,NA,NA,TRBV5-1,TGCGCCAGCAGCTCCCTGGACAGCAATGAGCAGTTCTTC,CASSSLDSNEQFF
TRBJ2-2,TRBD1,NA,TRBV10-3,TGTGCCACGAGGGTGGACAGGGGGGCGAACACCGGGGAGCTGTTTTTT,CATRVDRGANTGELFF
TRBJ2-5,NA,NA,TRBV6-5,TGTGCCAGCAGCCGGTGGCGGCAAGAGACCCAGTACTTC,CASSRWRQETQYF
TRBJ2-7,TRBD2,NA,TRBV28,TGTGCCAGCAGTTGGGAGGGTGACCGGCTCCCCTACGAGCAGTACTTC,CASSWEGDRLPYEQYF
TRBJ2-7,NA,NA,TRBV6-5,TGTGCCAGCAGTTACACAGGGACCTACGAGCAGTACTTC,CASSYTGTYEQYF
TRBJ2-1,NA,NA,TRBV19,TGTGCCAGTAGTACTACCTCCTTTTTCGGTGAGCAGTTCTTC,CASSTTSFFGEQFF
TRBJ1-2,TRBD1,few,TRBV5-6,TGTGCCACCCTTGACAGGGGGCGAAACTATGGCTACACCTTC,CATLDRGRNYGYTF